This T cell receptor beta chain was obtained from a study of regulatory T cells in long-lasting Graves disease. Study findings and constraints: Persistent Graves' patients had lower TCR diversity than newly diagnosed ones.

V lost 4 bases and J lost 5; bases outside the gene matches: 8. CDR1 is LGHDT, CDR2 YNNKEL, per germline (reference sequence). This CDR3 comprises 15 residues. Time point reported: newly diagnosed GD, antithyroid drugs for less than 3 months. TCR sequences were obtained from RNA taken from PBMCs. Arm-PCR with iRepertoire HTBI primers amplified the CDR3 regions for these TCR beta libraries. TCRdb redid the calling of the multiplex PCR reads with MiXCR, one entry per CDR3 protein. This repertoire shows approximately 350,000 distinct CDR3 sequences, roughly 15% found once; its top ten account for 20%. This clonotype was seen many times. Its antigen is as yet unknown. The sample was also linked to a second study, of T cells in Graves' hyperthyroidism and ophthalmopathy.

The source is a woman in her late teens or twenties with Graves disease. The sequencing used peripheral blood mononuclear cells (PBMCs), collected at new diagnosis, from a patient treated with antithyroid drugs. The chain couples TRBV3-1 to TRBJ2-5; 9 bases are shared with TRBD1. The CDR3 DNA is TGTGCCAGCAGCCGTGACAGGGGGGGTCGGGAGACCCAGTACTTC. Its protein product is CASSRDRGGRETQYF.